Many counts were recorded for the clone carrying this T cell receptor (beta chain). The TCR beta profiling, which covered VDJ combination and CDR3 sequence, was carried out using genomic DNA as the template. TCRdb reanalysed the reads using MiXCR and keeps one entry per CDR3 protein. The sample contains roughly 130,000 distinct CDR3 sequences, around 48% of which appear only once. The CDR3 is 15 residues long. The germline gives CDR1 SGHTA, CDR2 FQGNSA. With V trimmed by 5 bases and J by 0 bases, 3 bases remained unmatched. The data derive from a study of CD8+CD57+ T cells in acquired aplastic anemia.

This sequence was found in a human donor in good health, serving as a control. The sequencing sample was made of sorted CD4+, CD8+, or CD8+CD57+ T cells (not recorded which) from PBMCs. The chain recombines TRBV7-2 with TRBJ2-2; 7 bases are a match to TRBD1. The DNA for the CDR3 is TGTGCCAGCAGCCCAGGGACAGCGAACACCGGGGAGCTGTTTTTT. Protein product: CASSPGTANTGELFF.